The rows below give T cell receptor beta chains drawn from one sample of a study of regulatory T cells in long-lasting Graves disease. TCRdb called the multiplex PCR reads again in MiXCR, with one record for every CDR3 protein. There are approximately 400,000 distinct CDR3 sequences in the sample; 12% occur only once, and approximately 17% lies in the top ten. This same sample was also taken into another study, of T cells in Graves' hyperthyroidism and ophthalmopathy.

The specimen was peripheral blood mononuclear cells (PBMCs), collected at new diagnosis, from a patient treated with antithyroid drugs. The source of these receptors is a woman younger than 35 with Graves disease. Each CDR3 is given with its conserved first and last residue. D genes are given only for firm matches. Only part of the rows carry a size: once, few, many, or a class if the clone is expanded.

clone size: -; V gene: TRBV6-2/TRBV6-3; D gene: -; J gene: TRBJ1-1; CDR3 protein: CASSYHPSPTEAFF; CDR3 DNA: TGTGCCAGCAGTTACCATCCAAGCCCCACTGAAGCTTTCTTT
clone size: many; V gene: TRBV7-2; D gene: -; J gene: TRBJ2-5; CDR3 protein: CASSPTNLGETQYF; CDR3 DNA: TGTGCCAGCAGCCCGACAAACCTCGGGGAGACCCAGTACTTC
clone size: few; V gene: TRBV24-1; D gene: TRBD1; J gene: TRBJ1-2; CDR3 protein: CATSDHKGTGHGYTF; CDR3 DNA: TGTGCCACCAGTGACCACAAAGGGACAGGGCATGGCTACACCTTC
clone size: many; V gene: TRBV3-1; D gene: -; J gene: TRBJ1-2; CDR3 protein: CASSQVDRINYGYTF; CDR3 DNA: TGTGCCAGCAGCCAAGTCGACAGGATTAACTATGGCTACACCTTC
clone size: few; V gene: TRBV12-3/TRBV12-4; D gene: -; J gene: TRBJ2-5; CDR3 protein: CASSLGLLGETQYF; CDR3 DNA: TGTGCCAGCAGTTTAGGTCTGCTGGGAGAGACCCAGTACTTC
clone size: -; V gene: TRBV29-1; D gene: -; J gene: TRBJ2-5; CDR3 protein: CSVEGSEETQYF; CDR3 DNA: TGCAGCGTGGAAGGTAGCGAAGAGACCCAGTACTTC
clone size: few; V gene: TRBV20-1; D gene: TRBD1; J gene: TRBJ1-1; CDR3 protein: CSARRDRGPEAFF; CDR3 DNA: TGCAGTGCTAGACGGGACAGGGGGCCAGAAGCTTTCTTT
clone size: -; V gene: TRBV4-3; D gene: -; J gene: TRBJ1-2; CDR3 protein: CASSQEMKGYGYTF; CDR3 DNA: TGCGCCAGCAGCCAAGAAATGAAGGGCTATGGCTACACCTTC
clone size: many; V gene: TRBV20-1; D gene: -; J gene: TRBJ2-1; CDR3 protein: CSARDMTGDSYNEQFF; CDR3 DNA: TGCAGTGCTAGAGATATGACAGGAGACTCCTACAATGAGCAGTTCTTC
clone size: -; V gene: TRBV5-1; D gene: -; J gene: TRBJ1-5; CDR3 protein: CASSLGRLPGEPQHF; CDR3 DNA: TGCGCCAGCAGCTTGGGACGCCTTCCTGGTGAGCCCCAGCATTTT
clone size: many; V gene: TRBV20-1; D gene: -; J gene: TRBJ1-1; CDR3 protein: CSATRNQPNTEAFF; CDR3 DNA: TGCAGTGCTACTCGGAATCAGCCGAACACTGAAGCTTTCTTT
clone size: -; V gene: TRBV29-1; D gene: TRBD2; J gene: TRBJ2-3; CDR3 protein: CSVVVVGSGGPDTQYF; CDR3 DNA: TGCAGCGTTGTAGTAGTGGGTAGCGGGGGACCAGATACGCAGTATTTT
clone size: many; V gene: TRBV19; D gene: TRBD2; J gene: TRBJ2-1; CDR3 protein: CASTPPGLARNEQFF; CDR3 DNA: TGTGCCAGTACGCCCCCGGGACTAGCAAGAAATGAGCAGTTCTTC
clone size: many; V gene: TRBV20-1; D gene: -; J gene: TRBJ2-5; CDR3 protein: CSASGTQYF; CDR3 DNA: TGCAGTGCCTCCGGGACCCAGTACTTC
clone size: many; V gene: TRBV6-5; D gene: -; J gene: TRBJ1-1; CDR3 protein: CASSYGPNLWNTEAFF; CDR3 DNA: TGTGCCAGCAGTTACGGGCCCAATCTATGGAACACTGAAGCTTTCTTT
clone size: few; V gene: TRBV29-1; D gene: -; J gene: TRBJ1-1; CDR3 protein: CSVVPGAVGTEAFF; CDR3 DNA: TGCAGCGTTGTTCCGGGGGCAGTCGGCACTGAAGCTTTCTTT
clone size: -; V gene: TRBV6-1; D gene: -; J gene: TRBJ1-5; CDR3 protein: CASTDSVYSNQPQHF; CDR3 DNA: TGTGCCAGCACCGACAGCGTTTATAGCAATCAGCCCCAGCATTTT
clone size: -; V gene: TRBV6-2/TRBV6-3; D gene: -; J gene: TRBJ2-7; CDR3 protein: CASSRTKYEQYF; CDR3 DNA: TGTGCCAGCAGCCGGACAAAATACGAGCAGTACTTC
clone size: many; V gene: TRBV10-3; D gene: -; J gene: TRBJ2-2; CDR3 protein: CAMTYDGTGELFF; CDR3 DNA: TGTGCCATGACGTATGACGGCACCGGGGAGCTGTTTTTT
clone size: many; V gene: TRBV2; D gene: -; J gene: TRBJ2-5; CDR3 protein: CASSYRGLRETQYF; CDR3 DNA: TGTGCCAGCAGTTACAGGGGACTCAGGGAGACCCAGTACTTC
clone size: many; V gene: TRBV28; D gene: -; J gene: TRBJ2-7; CDR3 protein: CASNPGPTYEQYF; CDR3 DNA: TGTGCCAGCAATCCAGGGCCCACCTACGAGCAGTACTTC
clone size: many; V gene: TRBV7-2; D gene: -; J gene: TRBJ1-3; CDR3 protein: CASSLEPGFSGNTIYF; CDR3 DNA: TGTGCCAGCAGCTTAGAACCAGGCTTCTCTGGAAACACCATATATTTT
clone size: few; V gene: TRBV20-1; D gene: -; J gene: TRBJ2-1; CDR3 protein: CSARGVPSGYEQFF; CDR3 DNA: TGCAGTGCTAGAGGCGTACCAAGCGGGTATGAGCAGTTCTTC
clone size: many; V gene: TRBV4-2; D gene: -; J gene: TRBJ2-2; CDR3 protein: CASSQEILHNTGELFF; CDR3 DNA: TGTGCCAGCAGCCAAGAAATTTTACATAACACCGGGGAGCTGTTTTTT
clone size: many; V gene: TRBV12-3/TRBV12-4; D gene: -; J gene: TRBJ2-5; CDR3 protein: CASSLRGGPQETQYF; CDR3 DNA: TGTGCCAGCAGTTTAAGGGGGGGACCTCAAGAGACCCAGTACTTC
clone size: many; V gene: TRBV4-1; D gene: -; J gene: TRBJ2-3; CDR3 protein: CASSQGDAGFTDTQYF; CDR3 DNA: TGCGCCAGCAGCCAAGGGGACGCGGGATTCACAGATACGCAGTATTTT
clone size: many; V gene: TRBV27; D gene: -; J gene: TRBJ1-1; CDR3 protein: CASSSPLGGRTEAFF; CDR3 DNA: TGTGCCAGCAGCTCGCCGCTGGGGGGAAGGACTGAAGCTTTCTTT
clone size: few; V gene: TRBV5-1; D gene: TRBD1; J gene: TRBJ2-1; CDR3 protein: CASSSGTGKGEQFF; CDR3 DNA: TGCGCCAGCAGCTCCGGGACAGGGAAGGGTGAGCAGTTCTTC
clone size: many; V gene: TRBV30; D gene: TRBD1; J gene: TRBJ1-4; CDR3 protein: CAWRGGTAFNEKLFF; CDR3 DNA: TGTGCCTGGAGAGGTGGGACAGCCTTCAACGAAAAACTGTTTTTT
clone size: once; V gene: TRBV4-1; D gene: TRBD1; J gene: TRBJ2-5; CDR3 protein: CASSLSGQEETQYF; CDR3 DNA: TGCGCCAGCAGCCTTTCGGGACAGGAAGAGACCCAGTACTTC
clone size: many; V gene: TRBV28; D gene: TRBD1; J gene: TRBJ1-1; CDR3 protein: CASSVTGGFNTEAFF; CDR3 DNA: TGTGCCAGCAGTGTCACAGGGGGTTTTAACACTGAAGCTTTCTTT
clone size: many; V gene: TRBV12-3/TRBV12-4; D gene: -; J gene: TRBJ2-2; CDR3 protein: CASSFGRGELFF; CDR3 DNA: TGTGCCAGCAGTTTCGGGCGGGGGGAGCTGTTTTTT
clone size: few; V gene: TRBV20-1; D gene: -; J gene: TRBJ1-1; CDR3 protein: CSANPNTEAFF; CDR3 DNA: TGCAGTGCTAACCCGAACACTGAAGCTTTCTTT
clone size: many; V gene: TRBV6-1; D gene: -; J gene: TRBJ1-5; CDR3 protein: CASSEYSGSNQPQHF; CDR3 DNA: TGTGCCAGCAGTGAATATTCGGGGTCCAATCAGCCCCAGCATTTT
clone size: many; V gene: TRBV28; D gene: TRBD2; J gene: TRBJ2-1; CDR3 protein: CASSLFFSGLRDNEQFF; CDR3 DNA: TGTGCCAGCAGTTTATTTTTCTCGGGACTACGGGACAATGAGCAGTTCTTC
clone size: -; V gene: TRBV5-1; D gene: TRBD2; J gene: TRBJ2-5; CDR3 protein: CASSPQSGGGETQYF; CDR3 DNA: TGCGCCAGCAGCCCTCAGAGCGGGGGGGGGGAGACCCAGTACTTC
clone size: -; V gene: TRBV6-1; D gene: TRBD2; J gene: TRBJ2-7; CDR3 protein: CASTTSGRAVYEQYF; CDR3 DNA: TGTGCCAGCACTACTAGCGGGAGGGCCGTTTACGAGCAGTACTTC
clone size: many; V gene: TRBV11-3; D gene: TRBD1; J gene: TRBJ1-1; CDR3 protein: CASSPDRGDDTEAFF; CDR3 DNA: TGTGCCAGCAGCCCGGACAGGGGCGATGACACTGAAGCTTTCTTT
clone size: -; V gene: TRBV7-3; D gene: -; J gene: TRBJ2-7; CDR3 protein: CASSLVGVGYEQYF; CDR3 DNA: TGTGCCAGCAGCTTAGTAGGTGTTGGTTACGAGCAGTACTTC
clone size: -; V gene: TRBV5-1; D gene: -; J gene: TRBJ2-7; CDR3 protein: CASSLAEGLSSYEQYF; CDR3 DNA: TGCGCCAGCAGCTTGGCGGAGGGGTTGAGCTCCTACGAGCAGTACTTC
clone size: many; V gene: TRBV20-1; D gene: -; J gene: TRBJ2-1; CDR3 protein: CSARVRGPMNEQFF; CDR3 DNA: TGCAGTGCTAGAGTACGGGGCCCAATGAATGAGCAGTTCTTC
clone size: -; V gene: TRBV19; D gene: -; J gene: TRBJ2-7; CDR3 protein: CASSIEGVAAYEQYF; CDR3 DNA: TGTGCCAGTAGTATCGAGGGCGTAGCGGCCTACGAGCAGTACTTC
clone size: few; V gene: TRBV4-3; D gene: TRBD1; J gene: TRBJ2-1; CDR3 protein: CASSQGQGVSNEQFF; CDR3 DNA: TGCGCCAGCAGCCAAGGACAGGGTGTTAGCAATGAGCAGTTCTTC
clone size: -; V gene: TRBV6-1; D gene: -; J gene: TRBJ2-3; CDR3 protein: CASKLGTSTDTQYF; CDR3 DNA: TGTGCCAGCAAACTAGGAACTAGCACAGATACGCAGTATTTT
clone size: -; V gene: TRBV12-3/TRBV12-4; D gene: -; J gene: TRBJ2-1; CDR3 protein: CASTRLSYNEQFF; CDR3 DNA: TGTGCCAGCACCCGCCTCTCCTACAATGAGCAGTTCTTC
clone size: many; V gene: TRBV6-1; D gene: TRBD2; J gene: TRBJ2-1; CDR3 protein: CASSLTPWGGRTEFEQFF; CDR3 DNA: TGTGCCAGCAGTCTAACCCCCTGGGGCGGGAGGACAGAGTTTGAGCAGTTCTTC
clone size: many; V gene: TRBV11-2; D gene: TRBD2; J gene: TRBJ2-3; CDR3 protein: CASSRTSGGFTDTQYF; CDR3 DNA: TGTGCCAGCAGCCGCACTAGCGGGGGGTTCACAGATACGCAGTATTTT
clone size: many; V gene: TRBV27; D gene: -; J gene: TRBJ2-7; CDR3 protein: CASSLNRVLGEQYF; CDR3 DNA: TGTGCCAGCAGTCTTAACAGGGTGCTAGGAGAGCAGTACTTC
clone size: many; V gene: TRBV6-5; D gene: -; J gene: TRBJ1-2; CDR3 protein: CASSYPNRGYTF; CDR3 DNA: TGTGCCAGCAGTTATCCCAACAGGGGCTACACCTTC
clone size: many; V gene: TRBV28; D gene: -; J gene: TRBJ2-5; CDR3 protein: CASRNRKETQYF; CDR3 DNA: TGTGCCAGCAGGAACAGAAAAGAGACCCAGTACTTC
clone size: many; V gene: TRBV6-2/TRBV6-3; D gene: TRBD1; J gene: TRBJ2-7; CDR3 protein: CASSSPDRPNGYEQYF; CDR3 DNA: TGTGCCAGCAGTTCCCCGGACAGGCCGAACGGTTACGAGCAGTACTTC
clone size: -; V gene: TRBV20-1; D gene: -; J gene: TRBJ1-2; CDR3 protein: CSVPRLENYGYTF; CDR3 DNA: TGCAGCGTTCCCCGCCTGGAAAACTATGGCTACACCTTC
clone size: many; V gene: TRBV19; D gene: -; J gene: TRBJ2-7; CDR3 protein: CASGGDSLYEQYF; CDR3 DNA: TGTGCCAGCGGCGGGGACAGCTTATACGAGCAGTACTTC
clone size: few; V gene: TRBV12-3/TRBV12-4; D gene: -; J gene: TRBJ1-6; CDR3 protein: CASSFRGVPSPLHF; CDR3 DNA: TGTGCCAGCAGTTTCCGGGGGGTTCCTTCACCCCTCCACTTT
clone size: few; V gene: TRBV27; D gene: -; J gene: TRBJ1-4; CDR3 protein: CASSKRGGGDEKLFF; CDR3 DNA: TGTGCCAGCAGCAAAAGGGGGGGAGGTGATGAAAAACTGTTTTTT